What follows are 32 T cell receptor beta chains derived from one specimen sequenced in a study of blood T cell repertoires in COVID-19. The method was immunoSEQ multiplex PCR; TCRdb's version includes in-frame clones alone and lacks a portion of them. The table records about 32,000 clones, 80% to 90% of them present only once. Sample: peripheral blood. Receptors originate from an elderly woman with active or convalescent COVID-19.

This clone has a handful of counts. The V call is TRBV11-3, the J call TRBJ1-1; TRBD1 is a possible D gene (5 bases). This CDR3 contains 19 residues. The ends were cut back, 5 bases at V and 0 bases at J, with 25 bases in the middle. Per the germline V gene, CDR1 is SGHNT and CDR2 is YENEEA. The CDR3 protein is CASSRFRGTASGLNTEAFF. In DNA, the CDR3 is TGTGCCAGCAGCCGGTTCCGGGGGACCGCCTCGGGCTTGAACACTGAAGCTTTCTTT.

This clone was seen just once. The chain combines TRBV7-2 with TRBJ2-7, with 14 bases identical to TRBD2. V gave up 5 bases and J gave up 5 bases; unmatched junction bases: 8. This CDR3 comprises 16 residues. Germline V CDR1 and CDR2: SGHTA, FQGNSA. In nucleotides, the CDR3 is TGTGCCAGCAGCCCCAGACTAGCGGGAGGGGGAGACGAGCAGTACTTC. This codes for CASSPRLAGGGDEQYF.

This sequence joins TRBV5-8 and TRBJ1-5, with D unclear. The CDR3 length is 15 residues. V was cut by 1 base and J by 2 bases, with 10 bases left in between. From germline, CDR1 is SGHTS and CDR2 YDEGEE. The CDR3 here is CASSLRVVGNQPQHF. CDR3 DNA: TGTGCCAGCAGCTTGCGGGTGGTCGGCAATCAGCCCCAGCATTTT.

The chain couples TRBV7-8 to TRBJ1-2, with TRBD1 matching over 7 bases. Trimming removed 5 bases from V and 8 bases from J; junction bases left unmatched: 14. Germline CDR1 and CDR2: SGHVS and FQNEAQ. This CDR3 has 15 amino acids. CDR3 sequence: CASSLIRDSMSGYTF. Written as DNA, the CDR3 is TGTGCCAGCAGCCTTATCCGGGACAGCATGTCAGGCTACACCTTC.

The V call is TRBV3-1 (or the pseudogene TRBV3-2), the J call TRBJ2-4; 10 bases line up with TRBD1. Germline V gene sequence: CDR1 LGHDT, CDR2 YNNKEL (reference sequence). The CDR3 runs to 20 residues. J lost 0 bases, V lost 0 bases, and 11 bases had no gene match. The CDR3 DNA reads as TGTGCCAGCAGCCAAGATGGGACAGGGGCTTCCCAAGGAGCCAAAAACATTCAGTACTTC. This gives the protein CASSQDGTGASQGAKNIQYF.

The chain couples TRBV11-2 to TRBJ1-5, with a tentative D call TRBD1 (5 bases). Looked up from germline, CDR1 is SGHAT and CDR2 is FQNNGV. The V end lost 1 base, the J end lost 3 bases, and 7 bases lay between the germline ends. The CDR3 consists of 14 residues. CDR3 region: CASSLAGNNQPQHF. As DNA, the CDR3 is TGTGCCAGCAGCTTAGCAGGGAACAATCAGCCCCAGCATTTT.

This clone was seen a few times. The genes are TRBV15 and TRBJ2-2, with D unresolved. Trimming removed 8 bases at V and 0 bases at J, with 10 bases between. CDR3 length equals 14 residues. Germline CDR1 is LNHNV and CDR2 is YYDKDF (reference sequence). The CDR3: CATSFTANTGELFF. CDR3 coding DNA: TGTGCCACCTCTTTTACAGCGAACACCGGGGAGCTGTTTTTT.

V gene TRBV6-6 combines with J gene TRBJ1-4; D is undetermined. Germline assignment: CDR1 MNHNY and CDR2 SVGAGI (reference sequence). The V and J ends lost 2 bases and 8 bases respectively, with 12 bases between them. This CDR3 spans 14 amino acids. The CDR3 is CASSYPGDREKLFF. The DNA for the CDR3 is TGTGCCAGCAGTTACCCCGGGGATCGAGAAAAACTGTTTTTT.

The V call is TRBV5-1, the J call TRBJ1-5; D perhaps matches TRBD1 (6 bases). Germline-derived CDR1 and CDR2 are SGHRS and YFSETQ. This CDR3 is 16 amino acids long. Trimming removed 4 bases at V and 5 bases at J, with 19 bases between. The CDR3 DNA reads as TGCGCCAGCAGCGGCTACGACAGGTGCGGCCATCAGCCCCAGCATTTT. Its protein product is CASSGYDRCGHQPQHF.

The chain links TRBV2 to TRBJ2-1; D uncertain. Germline V gene sequence: CDR1 SNHLY, CDR2 FYNNEI. The CDR3 spans 11 residues. V was pared by 6 bases and J by 4 bases, with 4 bases between. Here the CDR3 DNA reads TGTGCCAGCAGGGCATACAATGAGCAGTTCTTC. It codes for CASRAYNEQFF.

The CDR3 loop is CASSPSGGETQYF. The CDR3 DNA sequence: TGCGCCAGCAGCCCAAGCGGTGGAGAGACCCAGTACTTC. V gene TRBV5-1 combines with J gene TRBJ2-5; D might be TRBD2 (5 bases). Germline CDR1 SGHRS, CDR2 YFSETQ. The V end lost 4 bases, the J end lost 4 bases, and 11 bases lay between the germline ends. The CDR3 sequence is 13 residues long.

This chain uses TRBV7-9 with TRBJ2-5, with D maybe TRBD2 (6 bases). Germline CDR1 SEHNR, CDR2 FQNEAQ (reference sequence). The CDR3 consists of 13 residues. V lost 2 bases and J lost 4, with 8 bases in between. The CDR3 reads CASSLNGGETQYF. The CDR3 DNA is TGTGCCAGCAGCTTAAACGGGGGAGAGACCCAGTACTTC.

CDR3 loop: CASSLARTGAQYF. Written as DNA, the CDR3 is TGTGCCAGCAGTTTAGCCAGGACCGGGGCCCAGTACTTC. V and J are TRBV27 and TRBJ2-5; D is possibly TRBD2 (5 bases). The CDR3 is 13 amino acids. The germline CDR1 and CDR2 sequences are MNHEY and SMNVEV (reference sequence). The V end lost 2 bases, the J end lost 9 bases, and 13 bases lay between the germline ends.

This clone has just a few counts. The chain has TRBV19 and TRBJ1-5; a possible D gene is TRBD1 (5 bases). Trimming took off 6 bases at V and 4 bases at J, with 13 bases between the two ends. This CDR3 has 14 amino acids. The germline gives CDR1 LNHDA, CDR2 SQIVND (reference sequence). The CDR3 bases are TGTGCCAGTAGGAGACAACAGGCTAATCAGCCCCAGCATTTT. It codes for CASRRQQANQPQHF.

This chain joins TRBV4-1 and TRBJ1-2, with TRBD1 matching 10 bases. CDR3 size: 16 residues. The germline V gene has CDR1 MGHRA and CDR2 YSYEKL. Trimming took 2 bases from V and 5 from J; bases not matched to a gene: 8. The CDR3 coding sequence is TGCGCCAGCAGCCAACCGGGGGCGGGACAGGGGTATGGCTACACCTTC. Translating gives CASSQPGAGQGYGYTF.

This chain links TRBV6-1 with TRBJ1-2, with a possible D match to TRBD1 (5 bases). Trimming took off 6 bases at V and 2 bases at J, with 13 bases between the two ends. Per germline, CDR1 MNHNS and CDR2 SASEGT. This CDR3 spans 14 amino acids. DNA for the CDR3: TGTGCCAGCAGACGGACGGACAAAAACTATGGCTACACCTTC. This translates into CASRRTDKNYGYTF.

The J gene is TRBJ2-2, the V gene TRBV7-3, with D perhaps TRBD2 (6 bases). Looked up from germline, CDR1 is SGHTA and CDR2 is FQGTGA. This CDR3 has 14 residues. Trimming took 3 bases from V and 2 from J, leaving 7 bases between them. CDR3 coding DNA: TGTGCCAGCAGCTTGGGGGGTAACACCGGGGAGCTGTTTTTT. The encoded protein is CASSLGGNTGELFF.

The rearrangement links TRBV19 to TRBJ1-5, with D possibly TRBD1 on 6 matching bases. With 7 bases removed from V and 2 bases from J, the gap between germline ends came to 12 bases. The CDR3 is 14 amino acids. CDR1 is LNHDA and CDR2 is SQIVND in the germline V gene (reference sequence). Here the CDR3 reads CASMKQGRNQPQHF. CDR3 coding DNA: TGTGCCAGTATGAAACAGGGCCGCAATCAGCCCCAGCATTTT.

This clone was detected once. This chain uses TRBV6-2 or TRBV6-3 with TRBJ2-1; 12 bases are a match to TRBD2. The CDR3 sequence is 15 residues long. V shed 2 bases, J shed 7 bases, and the junction held 3 bases outside the gene matches. Germline V gives CDR1 MNHEY, CDR2 SVGEGT. The CDR3 region is CASSYGTSGRNEQFF. The CDR3 DNA is TGTGCCAGCAGTTACGGTACTAGCGGGAGGAATGAGCAGTTCTTC.

The rearrangement links TRBV7-9 to TRBJ2-2, with D unclear. Trimming removed 1 base from V and 0 bases from J, with 6 bases in between. The CDR3 runs to 15 residues. Germline loops: CDR1 SEHNR, CDR2 FQNEAQ (reference sequence). CDR3 amino acids: CASSLGTANTGELFF. DNA of the CDR3: TGTGCCAGCAGCTTAGGAACAGCGAACACCGGGGAGCTGTTTTTT.

This clone was seen just once. V usage is TRBV28 and J usage is TRBJ2-2; D possibly corresponds to TRBD2 (5 bases). The germline V gene has CDR1 MDHEN and CDR2 SYDVKM. The CDR3 totals 13 residues. Trimming cost V 3 bases and J 5 bases, with 7 bases left between them. CDR3 amino acids: CASSFEGTGELFF. The CDR3 DNA follows: TGTGCCAGCAGTTTCGAGGGTACCGGGGAGCTGTTTTTT.

This chain connects TRBV28 to TRBJ2-7, with 9 bases aligning to TRBD2. V shed 6 bases and J 4 bases; nucleotides not matched to a gene: 7. Germline CDR1 and CDR2: MDHEN and SYDVKM. The CDR3 is 14 amino acids. CDR3 in DNA: TGTGCCAGCAGCCCGGGACTAGCTCGGTACGAGCAGTACTTC. Translation gives CASSPGLARYEQYF.

The J gene is TRBJ1-1, the V gene TRBV6-6, with D unclear. Germline values: CDR1 MNHNY, CDR2 SVGAGI (reference sequence). The CDR3 is made up of 13 amino acids. Deletions cut 9 bases from V and 0 bases from J, with 11 bases between. CDR3 DNA: TGTGCCAGTGAAACGGGGTTGAACACTGAAGCTTTCTTT. It specifies CASETGLNTEAFF.

The rearrangement joins TRBV9 to TRBJ2-3; the D is unclear. Looked up from germline, CDR1 is SGDLS and CDR2 is YYNGEE. The CDR3 extends over 16 amino acids. Trimming took 4 bases from V and 0 from J, leaving 15 bases between them. CDR3 coding DNA: TGTGCCAGCAGCTTCGGCGGTGCGATCAGCACAGATACGCAGTATTTT. Translating it yields CASSFGGAISTDTQYF. Full variable domain (rest looked up from reference TRBV9 and TRBJ2-3): DSGVTQTPKHLITATGQRVTLRCSPRSGDLSVYWYQQSLDQGLQFLIQYYNGEERAKGNILERFSAQQFPDLHSELNLSSLELGDSALYFCASSFGGAISTDTQYFGPGTRLTVL.

CDR3 sequence: CASSFANRLGYTEAFF. CDR3 nucleotides: TGCGCCAGCAGCTTCGCTAACAGGTTGGGGTACACTGAAGCTTTCTTT. The chain carries TRBV5-1 and TRBJ1-1; a weak D match, TRBD1 (5 bases). The germline V and J ends were trimmed by 2 bases and 3 bases, with 17 bases remaining between them. This CDR3 has 16 residues. Looked up from germline, CDR1 is SGHRS and CDR2 is YFSETQ.

The V and J genes are TRBV9 and TRBJ2-1; D is ambiguous. V was shortened by 2 bases and J by 4 bases, with 10 bases between the two germline ends. The CDR3 runs 14 residues. Looked up from germline, CDR1 is SGDLS and CDR2 is YYNGEE. The CDR3 nucleotides are TGTGCCAGCAGCGTCACGACTCATTACAATGAGCAGTTCTTC. Amino acids: CASSVTTHYNEQFF.

V and J are TRBV4-3 and TRBJ2-5; D possibly corresponds to TRBD1 (6 bases). The CDR3 covers 13 residues. Germline values: CDR1 LGHNA, CDR2 YSLEER. V was clipped by 4 bases and J by 5 bases, with 11 bases between them. The CDR3 DNA sequence: TGCGCCAGCAGCCGAGACAGGTTCGAGACCCAGTACTTC. Encoded protein: CASSRDRFETQYF.

The chain has TRBV19 and TRBJ2-1; 10 bases fit TRBD2. CDR1 and CDR2 from the germline V gene are LNHDA and SQIVND (reference sequence). The CDR3 contains 19 residues. Trimming at V came to 0 bases and at J to 8 bases, leaving 16 bases not matched to a gene. CDR3 sequence reads: CASSIDLPRQSSGSHEQFF. The DNA for the CDR3 is TGTGCCAGTAGTATAGATCTACCCCGGCAGTCTAGCGGGAGCCATGAGCAGTTCTTC.

The chain combines TRBV24-1 with TRBJ2-5; 8 bases map to TRBD1. From germline, CDR1 is KGHDR and CDR2 SFDVKD. This CDR3 is built from 14 residues. The ends lost 3 bases at V and 5 bases at J; junction bases unmatched: 4. CDR3: CATSDTRTGETQYF. The CDR3 DNA reads as TGTGCCACCAGTGATACTCGGACAGGGGAGACCCAGTACTTC.

The chain uses TRBV28 and TRBJ1-5, with 10 bases identical to TRBD1. This CDR3 is 14 amino acids long. Germline CDR1 is MDHEN and CDR2 is SYDVKM. V was clipped by 8 bases and J by 6 bases; unmatched bases: 7. Written as DNA, the CDR3 is TGTGCCAGCTATGGGACAGGGGAGACTCAGCCCCAGCATTTT. Amino acid sequence: CASYGTGETQPQHF.

This sequence joins TRBV7-8 and TRBJ2-7; 11 bases agree with TRBD1. CDR3 size: 15 residues. V lost 5 bases to trimming and J lost 4 bases; unmatched junction nucleotides: 7. Germline V lookup: CDR1 SGHVS, CDR2 FQNEAQ. As DNA, the CDR3 is TGTGCCAGCAGCAGAACCGGGACAGGGGGGTACGAGCAGTACTTC. Amino acid sequence: CASSRTGTGGYEQYF.

This chain links TRBV19 with TRBJ2-1, with 10 nucleotides matching TRBD2. CDR3 length equals 16 residues. With V trimmed by 3 bases and J by 5 bases, 7 bases remained unmatched. The V gene's germline CDR1 is LNHDA and CDR2 SQIVND (reference sequence). This CDR3 is CASSISGTSANNEQFF. The CDR3 region has the DNA TGTGCCAGTAGTATCTCCGGGACTAGCGCCAACAATGAGCAGTTCTTC.